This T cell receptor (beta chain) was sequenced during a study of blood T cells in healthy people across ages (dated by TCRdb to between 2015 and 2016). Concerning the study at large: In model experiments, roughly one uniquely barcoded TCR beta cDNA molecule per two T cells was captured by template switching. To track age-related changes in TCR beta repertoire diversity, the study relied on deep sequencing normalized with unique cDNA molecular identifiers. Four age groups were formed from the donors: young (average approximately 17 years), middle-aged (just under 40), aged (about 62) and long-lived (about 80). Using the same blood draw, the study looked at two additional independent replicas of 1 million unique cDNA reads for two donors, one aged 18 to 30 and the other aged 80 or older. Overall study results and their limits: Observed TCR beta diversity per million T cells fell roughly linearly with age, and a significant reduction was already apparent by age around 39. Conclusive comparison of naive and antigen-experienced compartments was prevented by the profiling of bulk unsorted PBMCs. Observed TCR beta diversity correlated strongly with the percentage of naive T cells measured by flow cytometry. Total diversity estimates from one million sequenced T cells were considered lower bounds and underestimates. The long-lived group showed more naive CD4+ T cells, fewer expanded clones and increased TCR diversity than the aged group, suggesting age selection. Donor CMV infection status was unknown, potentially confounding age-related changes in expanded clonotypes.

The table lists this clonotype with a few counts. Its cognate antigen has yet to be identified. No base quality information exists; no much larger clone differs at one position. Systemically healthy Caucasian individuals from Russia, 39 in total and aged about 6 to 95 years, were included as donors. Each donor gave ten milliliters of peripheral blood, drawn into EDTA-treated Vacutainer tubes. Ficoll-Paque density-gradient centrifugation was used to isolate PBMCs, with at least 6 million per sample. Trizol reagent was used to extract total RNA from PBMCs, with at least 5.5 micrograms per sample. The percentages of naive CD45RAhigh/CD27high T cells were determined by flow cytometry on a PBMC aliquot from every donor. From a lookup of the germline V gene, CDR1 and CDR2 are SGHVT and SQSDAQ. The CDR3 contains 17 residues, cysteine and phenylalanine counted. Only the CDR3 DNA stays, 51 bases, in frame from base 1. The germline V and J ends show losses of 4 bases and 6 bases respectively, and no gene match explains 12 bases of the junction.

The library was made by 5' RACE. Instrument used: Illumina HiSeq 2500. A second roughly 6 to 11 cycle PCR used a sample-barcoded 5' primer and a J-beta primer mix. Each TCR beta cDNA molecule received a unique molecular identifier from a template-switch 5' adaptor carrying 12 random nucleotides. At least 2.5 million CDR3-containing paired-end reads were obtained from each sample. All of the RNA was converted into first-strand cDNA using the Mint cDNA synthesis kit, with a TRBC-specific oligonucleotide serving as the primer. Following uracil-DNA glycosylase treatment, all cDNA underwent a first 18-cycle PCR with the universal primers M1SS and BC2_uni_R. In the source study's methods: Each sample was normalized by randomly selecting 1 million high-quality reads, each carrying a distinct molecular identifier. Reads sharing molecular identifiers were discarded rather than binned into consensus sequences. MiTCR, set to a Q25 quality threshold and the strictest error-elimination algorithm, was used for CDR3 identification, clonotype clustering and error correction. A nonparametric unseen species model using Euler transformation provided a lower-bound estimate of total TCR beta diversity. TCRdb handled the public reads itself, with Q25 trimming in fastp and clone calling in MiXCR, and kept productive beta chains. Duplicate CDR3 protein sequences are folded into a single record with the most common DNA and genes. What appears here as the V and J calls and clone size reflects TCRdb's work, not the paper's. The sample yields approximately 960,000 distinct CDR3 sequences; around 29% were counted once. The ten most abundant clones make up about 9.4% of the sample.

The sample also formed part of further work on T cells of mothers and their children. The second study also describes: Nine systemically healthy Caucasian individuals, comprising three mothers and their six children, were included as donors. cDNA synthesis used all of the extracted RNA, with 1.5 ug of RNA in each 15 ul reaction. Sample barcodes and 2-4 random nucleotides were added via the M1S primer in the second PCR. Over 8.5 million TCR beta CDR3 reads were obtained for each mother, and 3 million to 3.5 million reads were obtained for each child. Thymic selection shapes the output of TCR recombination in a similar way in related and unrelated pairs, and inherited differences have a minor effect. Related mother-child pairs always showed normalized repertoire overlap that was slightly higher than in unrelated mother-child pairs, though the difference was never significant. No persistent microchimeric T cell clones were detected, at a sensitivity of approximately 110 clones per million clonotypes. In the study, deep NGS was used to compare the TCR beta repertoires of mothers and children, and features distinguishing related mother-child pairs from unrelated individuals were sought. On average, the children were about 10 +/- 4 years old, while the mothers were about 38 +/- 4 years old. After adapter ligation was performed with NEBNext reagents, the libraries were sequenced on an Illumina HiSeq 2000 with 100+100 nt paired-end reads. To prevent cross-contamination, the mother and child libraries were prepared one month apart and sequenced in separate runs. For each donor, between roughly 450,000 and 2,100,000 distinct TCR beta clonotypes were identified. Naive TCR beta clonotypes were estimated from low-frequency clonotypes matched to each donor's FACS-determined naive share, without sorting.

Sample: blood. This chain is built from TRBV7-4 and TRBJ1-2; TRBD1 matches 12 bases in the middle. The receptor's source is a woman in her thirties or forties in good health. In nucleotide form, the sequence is TGTGCCAGCAGCTCGTCCCGGGACAGGGGGCGCTCGGATGGCTACACCTTC. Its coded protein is CASSSSRDRGRSDGYTF.